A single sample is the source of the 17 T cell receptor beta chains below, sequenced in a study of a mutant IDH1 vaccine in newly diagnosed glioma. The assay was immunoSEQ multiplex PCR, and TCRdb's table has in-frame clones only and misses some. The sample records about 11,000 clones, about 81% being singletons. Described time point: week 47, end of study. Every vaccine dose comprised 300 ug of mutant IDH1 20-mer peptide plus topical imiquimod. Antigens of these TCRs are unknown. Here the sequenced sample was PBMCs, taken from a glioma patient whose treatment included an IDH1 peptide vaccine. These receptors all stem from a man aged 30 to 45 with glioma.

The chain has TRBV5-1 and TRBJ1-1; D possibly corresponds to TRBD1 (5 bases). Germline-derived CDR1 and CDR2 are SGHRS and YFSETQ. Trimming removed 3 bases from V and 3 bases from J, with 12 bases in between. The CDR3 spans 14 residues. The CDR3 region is CASSSVGGDTEAFF. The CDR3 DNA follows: TGCGCCAGCAGCTCGGTGGGAGGGGACACTGAAGCTTTCTTT.

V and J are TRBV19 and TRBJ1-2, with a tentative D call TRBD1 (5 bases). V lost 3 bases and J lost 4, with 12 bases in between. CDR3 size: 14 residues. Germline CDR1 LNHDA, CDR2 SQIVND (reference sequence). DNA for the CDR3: TGTGCCAGTAGTATTCGTGGGGCCGGCTATGGCTACACCTTC. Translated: CASSIRGAGYGYTF. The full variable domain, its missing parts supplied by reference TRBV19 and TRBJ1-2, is DGGITQSPKYLFRKEGQNVTLSCEQNLNHDAMYWYRQDPGQGLRLIYYSQIVNDFQKGDIAEGYSVSREKKESFPLTVTSAQKNPTAFYLCASSIRGAGYGYTFGSGTRLTVV.

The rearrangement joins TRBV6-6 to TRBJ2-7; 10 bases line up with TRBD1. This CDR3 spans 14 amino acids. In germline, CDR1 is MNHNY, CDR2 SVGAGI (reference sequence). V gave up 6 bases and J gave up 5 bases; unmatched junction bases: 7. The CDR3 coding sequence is TGTGCCAGCAGAGAGGGACAGGGGTGGAACGAGCAGTACTTC. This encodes CASREGQGWNEQYF.

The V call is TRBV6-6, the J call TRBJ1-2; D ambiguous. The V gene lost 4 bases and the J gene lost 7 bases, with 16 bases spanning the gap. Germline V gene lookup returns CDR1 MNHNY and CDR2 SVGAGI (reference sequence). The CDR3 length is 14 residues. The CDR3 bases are TGTGCCAGCAGTTCGGGTCAGAATACTGGTGGCTACACCTTC. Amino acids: CASSSGQNTGGYTF.

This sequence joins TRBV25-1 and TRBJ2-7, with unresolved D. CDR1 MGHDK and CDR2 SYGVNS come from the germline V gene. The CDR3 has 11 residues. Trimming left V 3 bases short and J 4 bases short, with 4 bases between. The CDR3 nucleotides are TGTGCCAGCAGTGATTATTACGAGCAGTACTTC. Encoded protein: CASSDYYEQYF.

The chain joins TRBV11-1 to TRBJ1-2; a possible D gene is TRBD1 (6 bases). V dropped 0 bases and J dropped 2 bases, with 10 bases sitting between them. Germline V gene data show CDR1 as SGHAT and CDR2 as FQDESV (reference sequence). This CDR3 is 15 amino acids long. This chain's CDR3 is CASSLALGGNYGYTF. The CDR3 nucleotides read TGTGCCAGCAGCTTAGCGCTTGGGGGCAACTATGGCTACACCTTC.

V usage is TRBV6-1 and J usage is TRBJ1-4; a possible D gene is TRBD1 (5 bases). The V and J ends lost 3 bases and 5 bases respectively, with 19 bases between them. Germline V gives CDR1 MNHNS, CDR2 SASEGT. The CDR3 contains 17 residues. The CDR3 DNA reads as TGTGCCAGCAGTGATATAGGTTGGGACCAACCAAATGAAAAACTGTTTTTT. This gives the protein CASSDIGWDQPNEKLFF.

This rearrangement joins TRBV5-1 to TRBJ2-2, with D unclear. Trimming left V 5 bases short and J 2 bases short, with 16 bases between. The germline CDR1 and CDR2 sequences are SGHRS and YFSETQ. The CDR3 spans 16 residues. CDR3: CASSSPAGANTGELFF. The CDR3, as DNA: TGCGCCAGCAGTTCCCCGGCAGGAGCTAACACCGGGGAGCTGTTTTTT.

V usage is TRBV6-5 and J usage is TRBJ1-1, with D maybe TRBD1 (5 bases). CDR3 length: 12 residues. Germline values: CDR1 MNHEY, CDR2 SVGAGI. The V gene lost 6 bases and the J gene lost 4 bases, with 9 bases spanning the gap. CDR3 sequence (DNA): TGTGCCAGCAGGCAGGGTGGCACTGAAGCTTTCTTT. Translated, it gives CASRQGGTEAFF.

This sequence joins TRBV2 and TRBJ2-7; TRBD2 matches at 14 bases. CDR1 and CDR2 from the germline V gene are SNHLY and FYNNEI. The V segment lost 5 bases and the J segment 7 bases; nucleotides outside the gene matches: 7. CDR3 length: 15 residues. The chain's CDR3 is CASSFPGLAGAEQYF. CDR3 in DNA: TGTGCCAGCAGTTTTCCGGGACTAGCGGGAGCTGAGCAGTACTTC.

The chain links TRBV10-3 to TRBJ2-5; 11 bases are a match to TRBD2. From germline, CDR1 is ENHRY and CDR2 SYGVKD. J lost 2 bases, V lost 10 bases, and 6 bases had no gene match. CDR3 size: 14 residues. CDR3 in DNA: TGTGCCACAAGAATAGCGGGAGGGCAAGAGACCCAGTACTTC. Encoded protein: CATRIAGGQETQYF.

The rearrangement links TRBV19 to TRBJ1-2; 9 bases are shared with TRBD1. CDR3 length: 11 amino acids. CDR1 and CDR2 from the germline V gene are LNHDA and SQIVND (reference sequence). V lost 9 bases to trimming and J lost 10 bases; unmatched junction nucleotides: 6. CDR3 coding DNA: TGTGCCAGCCTCAGGACAGGGGACTACACCTTC. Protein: CASLRTGDYTF.

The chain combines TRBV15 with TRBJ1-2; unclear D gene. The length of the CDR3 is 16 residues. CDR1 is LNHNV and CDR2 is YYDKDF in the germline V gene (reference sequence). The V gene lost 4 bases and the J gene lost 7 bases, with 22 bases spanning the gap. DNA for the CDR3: TGTGCCACCAGCATGAAGGCAGGTTGGGTTGGAAGTGGCTACACCTTC. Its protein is CATSMKAGWVGSGYTF.

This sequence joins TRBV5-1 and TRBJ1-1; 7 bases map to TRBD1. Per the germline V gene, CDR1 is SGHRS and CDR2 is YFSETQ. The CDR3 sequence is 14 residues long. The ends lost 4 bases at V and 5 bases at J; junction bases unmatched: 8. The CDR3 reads CASSPEGAGTEAFF. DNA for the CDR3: TGCGCCAGCAGCCCGGAGGGGGCGGGGACTGAAGCTTTCTTT.

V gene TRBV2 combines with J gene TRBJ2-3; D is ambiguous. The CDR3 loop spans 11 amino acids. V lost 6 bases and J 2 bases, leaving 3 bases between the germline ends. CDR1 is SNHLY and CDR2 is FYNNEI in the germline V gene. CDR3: CASRLTDTQYF. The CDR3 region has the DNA TGTGCCAGCAGACTCACAGATACGCAGTATTTT.

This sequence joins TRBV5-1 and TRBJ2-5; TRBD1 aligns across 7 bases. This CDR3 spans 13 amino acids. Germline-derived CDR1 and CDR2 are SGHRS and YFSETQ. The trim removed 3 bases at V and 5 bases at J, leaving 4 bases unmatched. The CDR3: CASSSTGWETQYF. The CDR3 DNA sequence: TGCGCCAGCAGCTCGACAGGGTGGGAGACCCAGTACTTC.

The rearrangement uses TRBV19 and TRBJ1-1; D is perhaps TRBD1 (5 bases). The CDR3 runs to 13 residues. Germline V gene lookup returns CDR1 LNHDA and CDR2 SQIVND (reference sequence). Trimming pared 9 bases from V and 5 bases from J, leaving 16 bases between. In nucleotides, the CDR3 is TGTGCCAGCGGCTTCCAAAGGGGAACTGAAGCTTTCTTT. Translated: CASGFQRGTEAFF.